Presented here are 18 T cell receptor beta chains from one specimen sequenced in a study of CD8 T cells in ankylosing spondylitis. Whole-study results and caveats: Ankylosing spondylitis blood seemed to carry a telltale TCR beta motif made of under ten highly homologous variants.

TCRdb independently ran MiXCR on the 5' RACE reads; one entry per CDR3 protein. This sample yields around 91,000 distinct CDR3 sequences, of which approximately 9.6% are seen a single time; around 30% belongs to the top ten. Antigen specificity for these receptors is unknown. Source material: blood, either unsorted or a sorted T cell fraction (not recorded which). The receptor set was obtained from a male donor with ankylosing spondylitis.

This rearrangement joins TRBV7-2 to TRBJ2-7; 11 nucleotides align to TRBD1. The germline gives CDR1 SGHTA, CDR2 FQGNSA. Germline trimming cut 5 bases from V and 6 bases from J; bases unmatched to any gene: 9. This CDR3 is 15 amino acids long. The CDR3 here is CASSHGQGASGEQYV. In DNA form, the CDR3 reads TGTGCCAGCAGCCACGGACAGGGGGCTTCAGGCGAGCAGTACGTC.

The chain recombines TRBV3-1 with TRBJ2-2; 8 nucleotides match TRBD2. The CDR3 is made up of 16 amino acids. Germline CDR1 reads LGHDT; CDR2 reads YNNKEL (reference sequence). With V trimmed by 3 bases and J by 4 bases, 7 bases remained unmatched. The CDR3 DNA follows: TGTGCCAGCAGCCATGAAGCGGGAGACGGCACCGGGGAGCTGTTTTTT. As protein: CASSHEAGDGTGELFF.

This chain joins TRBV5-1 and TRBJ1-1; the D is unclear. The CDR3 consists of 15 residues. Germline values: CDR1 SGHRS, CDR2 YFSETQ. V dropped 0 bases and J dropped 7 bases, with 16 bases sitting between them. Written as DNA, the CDR3 is TGCGCCAGCAGCTTGGAATGGCCATCCTTAGATGAAGCTTTCTTT. It codes for CASSLEWPSLDEAFF. Filled out from reference TRBV5-1 and TRBJ1-1, the complete variable domain reads KAGVTQTPRYLIKTRGQQVTLSCSPISGHRSVSWYQQTPGQGLQFLFEYFSETQRNKGNFPGRFSGRQFSNSRSEMNVSTLELGDSALYLCASSLEWPSLDEAFFGQGTRLTVV.

At least ten counts were recorded for this clonotype. The V call is TRBV29-1, the J call TRBJ1-1; unclear D gene. Deletions cut 4 bases from V and 4 bases from J, with 19 bases between. The germline V gene has CDR1 SQVTM and CDR2 ANQGSEA. This CDR3 is 15 amino acids long. The CDR3: CSVGVYVPERTEAFF. In DNA, the CDR3 is TGCAGCGTTGGGGTTTATGTACCAGAACGCACTGAAGCTTTCTTT.

In this sample, this clonotype turned up a few times. The chain combines TRBV2 with TRBJ1-1; 8 positions match TRBD1. This CDR3 is 18 amino acids long. Germline V gene sequence: CDR1 SNHLY, CDR2 FYNNEI. Trimming removed 2 bases from V and 8 bases from J; junction bases left unmatched: 19. In DNA form, the CDR3 reads TGTGCCAGCAGTGAACAAGCATTATCTACCGACAGGGGCGGGGAAGCTTTCTTT. Translation gives CASSEQALSTDRGGEAFF.

The chain carries TRBV6-4 and TRBJ2-3, with D perhaps assigned TRBD1 or TRBD2 (5 bases each). The CDR3 has 19 residues. V lost 11 bases and J lost 3, with 33 bases in between. From germline, CDR1 is MRHNA and CDR2 SNTAGT. The CDR3, as DNA: TGTGCCTTCAGCCCCTGGGTGACAGCAATACTAGATTCGACAGATACGCAGTATTTT. Protein: CAFSPWVTAILDSTDTQYF.

This clonotype was recorded many times. The rearrangement links TRBV27 to TRBJ1-1, with D maybe TRBD1 (6 bases). Germline CDR1 and CDR2: MNHEY and SMNVEV (reference sequence). This CDR3 has 13 residues. V lost 6 bases and J lost 2, with 10 bases in between. The CDR3 bases are TGTGCCAGCAGCCGGACAGCAAACACTGAAGCTTTCTTT. This codes for CASSRTANTEAFF.

This clonotype was seen many times. The chain combines TRBV15 with TRBJ2-1; 7 bases are shared with TRBD2. This CDR3 has 16 residues. Trimming took 5 bases from V and 3 from J; bases not matched to a gene: 10. From germline, CDR1 is LNHNV and CDR2 YYDKDF (reference sequence). The DNA of the CDR3 is TGTGCCACCAGCGCGGTTGGGGGAGGGAGCTACAATGAGCAGTTCTTC. It yields the protein CATSAVGGGSYNEQFF.

At least ten counts were recorded for this clonotype. This chain uses TRBV7-8 with TRBJ2-3; TRBD2 matches 7 bases. The V segment lost 5 bases and the J segment 1 base; nucleotides outside the gene matches: 6. Germline lookup yields CDR1 SGHVS and CDR2 FQNEAQ. The CDR3 is made up of 15 amino acids. The CDR3 DNA is TGTGCCAGCAGCACTAGCGTCCGTCGCACAGATACGCAGTATTTT. Translating gives CASSTSVRRTDTQYF.

On this clonotype: A read error is possible here, since a much larger clone lies one base away. The CDR3 DNA follows: TGTGCCTGCAGCCAAAAGGGGGGGGGATGGAGCGCTGAAGCTTTCTTT. This translates into CACSQKGGGWSAEAFF. The gene calls are TRBV3-1 and TRBJ1-1; D possibly corresponds to TRBD1 (6 bases). CDR3 length equals 16 residues. Germline values: CDR1 LGHDT, CDR2 YNNKEL (reference sequence).

This clonotype was seen repeatedly, ten times or more. CDR3 sequence reads: CASSYDRGEQYV. CDR3 nucleotides: TGCGCCAGCAGCTATGACAGGGGCGAGCAGTACGTC. The gene calls are TRBV5-1 and TRBJ2-7; 8 nucleotides match TRBD1. This CDR3 has 12 amino acids. Per the germline V gene, CDR1 is SGHRS and CDR2 is YFSETQ. V lost 3 bases and J lost 6; bases outside the gene matches: 2.

There are a few counts of this clonotype. The CDR3 sequence: CASSSSSGSSYNEQFF. The CDR3 coding sequence is TGTGCCAGCAGCTCTTCAAGCGGGAGCTCCTACAATGAGCAGTTCTTC. V gene TRBV7-9 combines with J gene TRBJ2-1, with 8 bases that match TRBD2. Per the germline V gene, CDR1 is SEHNR and CDR2 is FQNEAQ (reference sequence). Germline trimming cut 4 bases from V and 0 bases from J; bases unmatched to any gene: 5. The CDR3 is made up of 16 amino acids. The full variable domain, completed using reference TRBV7-9 and TRBJ2-1, is DTGVSQNPRHKITKRGQNVTFRCDPISEHNRLYWYRQTLGQGPEFLTYFQNEAQLEKSRLLSDRFSAERPKGSFSTLEIQRTEQGDSAMYLCASSSSSGSSYNEQFFGPGTRLTVL.

This clonotype has a count of ten or more. V and J are TRBV7-2 and TRBJ2-5; 7 bases map to TRBD2. Trimming took 4 bases from V and 4 from J; bases not matched to a gene: 6. CDR3 size: 14 residues. Germline CDR1 reads SGHTA; CDR2 reads FQGNSA. CDR3 bases: TGTGCCAGCAGCTCCCGGACTAGTGTAGAGACCCAGTACTTC. This encodes CASSSRTSVETQYF.

This clonotype was detected ten times or more. The J gene is TRBJ2-3, the V gene TRBV6-4; the match to TRBD1 covers 7 bases. The CDR3 is 16 residues long. Germline assignment: CDR1 MRHNA and CDR2 SNTAGT. Trimming removed 0 bases from V and 4 bases from J; junction bases left unmatched: 7. This CDR3 reads CASSDSKTGSPDTQYF. For the CDR3, the DNA is TGTGCCAGCAGTGACTCAAAGACAGGGAGCCCAGATACGCAGTATTTT.

The rearrangement uses TRBV10-3 and TRBJ2-7; TRBD2 aligns across 9 bases. The CDR3 runs 13 residues. Germline V gene lookup returns CDR1 ENHRY and CDR2 SYGVKD. The CDR3 is CAISEAGGYGQYV. CDR3 in DNA: TGTGCCATCAGTGAGGCGGGAGGGTACGGGCAGTACGTC.

This clonotype was picked up a small number of times. The chain couples TRBV5-1 to TRBJ2-7, with 8 bases lining up with TRBD2. J gave up 6 bases and V 9 bases, and 11 bases lay outside the gene matches. The CDR3 sequence is 13 residues long. Germline V gene sequence: CDR1 SGHRS, CDR2 YFSETQ. The CDR3 loop reads CAILHDAGGEQYF. Written as DNA, the CDR3 is TGCGCCATCTTGCACGACGCGGGAGGCGAGCAGTACTTC.

There are a few counts of this clonotype. Here the CDR3 DNA reads TGTGCCAGCAGCCAAGTACAGGGCGCATCAGATACGCAGTATTTT. Translation: CASSQVQGASDTQYF. The chain recombines TRBV4-2 with TRBJ2-3; weak D call: TRBD1 (6 bases). V gave up 1 base and J gave up 4 bases, with 12 bases separating them. This CDR3 is 15 amino acids long. The germline CDR1 and CDR2 sequences are LGHNA and YNFKEQ.

About this clonotype: Just one base apart from a much larger clone, this may be a read error. This sequence joins TRBV5-1 and TRBJ1-1, with D perhaps TRBD1 (6 bases). Looked up from germline, CDR1 is SGHRS and CDR2 is YFSETQ. This CDR3 is built from 14 residues. V gave up 3 bases and J gave up 0 bases, with 9 bases separating them. The CDR3 DNA is TGCGCCAGCAGCTGGTCAGGGGTGAACACTGAAGCTTTCTTT. Protein product: CASSWSGVNTEAFF. Supplemented by reference TRBV5-1 and TRBJ1-1, the full variable domain reads KAGVTQTPRYLIKTRGQQVTLSCSPISGHRSVSWYQQTPGQGLQFLFEYFSETQRNKGNFPGRFSGRQFSNSRSEMNVSTLELGDSALYLCASSWSGVNTEAFFGQGTRLTVV.